Listed here are 11 T cell receptor beta chains from one sample, sequenced in a study of OX40 agonist ivuxolimab in advanced cancers. Sequenced by immunoSEQ multiplex PCR; TCRdb stores in-frame clones only, minus some. The table lists under 95,000 clones, roughly 84% of them singletons. Sequencing used CD4+ or CD8+ T cells sorted from blood, obtained in a trial of the OX40 agonist ivuxolimab. The receptors derive from an adult with an advanced solid tumor such as melanoma, head and neck, liver or kidney cancer.

This chain connects TRBV2 to TRBJ1-2; no clear D gene. The germline gives CDR1 SNHLY, CDR2 FYNNEI. V dropped 4 bases and J dropped 3 bases, with 3 bases sitting between them. This CDR3 is 11 amino acids long. The CDR3 loop is CASSVDYGYTF. CDR3 nucleotide sequence: TGTGCCAGCAGTGTTGACTATGGCTACACCTTC.

V is TRBV7-9 and J is TRBJ2-7; 12 nucleotides match TRBD2. Germline trimming cut 5 bases from V and 7 bases from J; bases unmatched to any gene: 9. Germline V lookup: CDR1 SEHNR, CDR2 FQNEAQ (reference sequence). The CDR3 length is 15 residues. CDR3 amino acids: CASSPRLAGEGEQYF. The CDR3 DNA sequence: TGTGCCAGCAGCCCTCGACTAGCGGGAGAGGGGGAGCAGTACTTC.

This CDR3 is CASSQVGYEQYF. CDR3 nucleotide sequence: TGTGCCAGCAGCCAAGTGGGCTACGAGCAGTACTTC. This sequence joins TRBV7-9 and TRBJ2-7; no firm D call. The length of the CDR3 is 12 residues. The V gene lost 5 bases and the J gene lost 3 bases, with 8 bases spanning the gap. The germline CDR1 and CDR2 sequences are SEHNR and FQNEAQ (reference sequence).

V gene TRBV29-1 combines with J gene TRBJ1-1, with TRBD1 matching 7 bases. The V segment lost 7 bases and the J segment 5 bases; nucleotides outside the gene matches: 4. Germline CDR1 SQVTM, CDR2 ANQGSEA. The CDR3 spans 11 residues. The CDR3 loop reads CSGRGQTEAFF. In DNA, the CDR3 is TGCAGCGGGAGGGGACAGACTGAAGCTTTCTTT.

The chain has TRBV29-1 and TRBJ1-1; the match to TRBD1 covers 9 bases. Germline trimming cut 7 bases from V and 3 bases from J; bases unmatched to any gene: 3. The germline CDR1 and CDR2 sequences are SQVTM and ANQGSEA. There are 12 residues in the CDR3. The CDR3 sequence is CSAGTGYTEAFF. In DNA, the CDR3 is TGCAGCGCCGGGACAGGGTACACTGAAGCTTTCTTT.

The DNA for the CDR3 is TGTGCCAGCAGGCCGCCTAGATTGAGCTCCTACGAGCAGTACTTC. Its protein product is CASRPPRLSSYEQYF. The chain carries TRBV2 and TRBJ2-7; D not certain. The CDR3 sequence is 15 residues long. Trimming cost V 6 bases and J 0 bases, with 15 bases left between them. Germline V gives CDR1 SNHLY, CDR2 FYNNEI.

The chain couples TRBV2 to TRBJ1-3; possibly TRBD1 for D (5 bases). V was shortened by 2 bases and J by 4 bases, with 15 bases between the two germline ends. The germline V gene encodes CDR1 SNHLY and CDR2 FYNNEI. The CDR3 is made up of 16 amino acids. The chain's CDR3 is CASSETGSVKGNTIYF. The CDR3 nucleotides are TGTGCCAGCAGTGAAACAGGTTCGGTAAAGGGAAACACCATATATTTT.

The J gene is TRBJ2-2, the V gene TRBV7-9, with 7 bases matching TRBD2. This CDR3 contains 14 residues. V was pared by 2 bases and J by 7 bases, with 4 bases of the junction left unmatched. The germline V gene encodes CDR1 SEHNR and CDR2 FQNEAQ (reference sequence). The CDR3 DNA follows: TGTGCCAGCAGCTTAAGCGGGGAAGGCGGGGAGCTGTTTTTT. It translates to CASSLSGEGGELFF. Looking up the rest from reference TRBV7-9 and TRBJ2-2 gives the full variable domain: DTGVSQNPRHKITKRGQNVTFRCDPISEHNRLYWYRQTLGQGPEFLTYFQNEAQLEKSRLLSDRFSAERPKGSFSTLEIQRTEQGDSAMYLCASSLSGEGGELFFGEGSRLTVL.

V usage is TRBV4-2 and J usage is TRBJ2-7, with D perhaps given as TRBD1 or TRBD2 (5 bases each). The germline V gene has CDR1 LGHNA and CDR2 YNFKEQ. The CDR3 is made up of 12 amino acids. V lost 0 bases, J lost 10 bases, and 10 bases lay in between. As DNA, the CDR3 is TGTGCCAGCAGCCAAGATCTGGGGGTCCAGTACTTC. Amino acid sequence: CASSQDLGVQYF.

In its sample, this clone was seen a few times. The chain is built from TRBV6-1 and TRBJ1-6; 10 nucleotides agree with TRBD1. From germline, CDR1 is MNHNS and CDR2 SASEGT. The CDR3 loop spans 15 amino acids. V shed 6 bases, J shed 9 bases, and the junction held 8 bases outside the gene matches. CDR3 amino acids: CASSARDRGISPLHF. Written as DNA, the CDR3 is TGTGCCAGCAGCGCGAGGGACAGGGGAATTTCACCCCTCCACTTT.

This clone was seen only a few times. V is TRBV10-3 and J is TRBJ1-2; D is unclear. The germline V gene encodes CDR1 ENHRY and CDR2 SYGVKD. The CDR3 is 12 amino acids. The V end lost 1 base, the J end lost 7 bases, and 7 bases lay between the germline ends. CDR3 protein: CAISEWGAGYTF. CDR3 DNA: TGTGCCATCAGTGAGTGGGGAGCTGGCTACACCTTC.